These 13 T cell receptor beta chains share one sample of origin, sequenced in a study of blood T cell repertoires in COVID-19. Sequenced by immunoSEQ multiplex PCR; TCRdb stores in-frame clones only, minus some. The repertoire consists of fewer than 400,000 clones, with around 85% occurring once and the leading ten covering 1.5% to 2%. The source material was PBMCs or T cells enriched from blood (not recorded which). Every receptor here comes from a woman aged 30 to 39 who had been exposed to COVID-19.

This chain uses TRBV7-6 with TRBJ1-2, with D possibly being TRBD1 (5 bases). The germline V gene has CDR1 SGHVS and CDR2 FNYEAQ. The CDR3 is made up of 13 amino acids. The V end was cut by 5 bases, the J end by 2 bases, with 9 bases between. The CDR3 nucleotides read TGTGCCAGCAGCCCGGACATGAACTATGGCTACACCTTC. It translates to CASSPDMNYGYTF.

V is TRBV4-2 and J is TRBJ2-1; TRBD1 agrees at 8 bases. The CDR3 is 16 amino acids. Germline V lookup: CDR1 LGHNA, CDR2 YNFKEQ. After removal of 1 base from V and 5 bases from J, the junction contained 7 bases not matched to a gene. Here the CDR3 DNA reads TGTGCCAGCAGCCAAGCCCACGGGACAGGTGACAATGAGCAGTTCTTC. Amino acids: CASSQAHGTGDNEQFF.

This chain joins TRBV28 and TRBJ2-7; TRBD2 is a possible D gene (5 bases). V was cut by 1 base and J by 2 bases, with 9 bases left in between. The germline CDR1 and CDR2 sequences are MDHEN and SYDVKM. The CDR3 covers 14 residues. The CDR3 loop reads CASSLYGLTYEQYF. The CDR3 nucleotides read TGTGCCAGCAGTTTATATGGACTCACCTACGAGCAGTACTTC. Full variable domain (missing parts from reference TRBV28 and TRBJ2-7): DVKVTQSSRYLVKRTGEKVFLECVQDMDHENMFWYRQDPGLGLRLIYFSYDVKMKEKGDIPEGYSVSREKKERFSLILESASTNQTSMYLCASSLYGLTYEQYFGPGTRLTVT.

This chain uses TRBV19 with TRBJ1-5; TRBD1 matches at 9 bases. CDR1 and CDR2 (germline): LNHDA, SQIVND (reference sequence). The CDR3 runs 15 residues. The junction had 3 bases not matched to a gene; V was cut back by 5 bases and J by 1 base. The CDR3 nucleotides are TGTGCCAGTAGTGAGACAGGGGGGAGCAATCAGCCCCAGCATTTT. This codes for CASSETGGSNQPQHF.

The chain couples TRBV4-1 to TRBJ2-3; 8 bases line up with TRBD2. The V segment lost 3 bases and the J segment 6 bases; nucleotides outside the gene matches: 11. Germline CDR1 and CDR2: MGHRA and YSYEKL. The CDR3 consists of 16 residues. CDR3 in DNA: TGCGCCAGCAGCCAGGTTACCCGGGGGGGGTCGGATACGCAGTATTTT. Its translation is CASSQVTRGGSDTQYF.

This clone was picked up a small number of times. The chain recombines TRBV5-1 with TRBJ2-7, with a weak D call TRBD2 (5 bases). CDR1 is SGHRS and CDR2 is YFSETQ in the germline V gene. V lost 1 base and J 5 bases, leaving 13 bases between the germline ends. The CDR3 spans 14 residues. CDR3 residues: CASSLIPGNHEQYF. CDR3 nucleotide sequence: TGCGCCAGCAGCTTGATACCCGGGAACCACGAGCAGTACTTC.

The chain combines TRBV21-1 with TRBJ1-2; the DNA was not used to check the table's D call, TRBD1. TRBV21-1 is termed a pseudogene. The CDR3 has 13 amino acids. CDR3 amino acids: CASNLWTVCGYTF. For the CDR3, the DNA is TGTGCCAGCAACCTCTGGACAGTCTGTGGCTACACCTTC.

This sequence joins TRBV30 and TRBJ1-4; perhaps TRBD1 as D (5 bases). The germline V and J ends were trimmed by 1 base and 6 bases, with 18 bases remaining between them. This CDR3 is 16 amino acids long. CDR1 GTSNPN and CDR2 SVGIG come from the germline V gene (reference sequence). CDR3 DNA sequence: TGTGCCTGGAGTGCAGCCCAGGGCCGGAGATATGAAAAACTGTTTTTT. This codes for CAWSAAQGRRYEKLFF.

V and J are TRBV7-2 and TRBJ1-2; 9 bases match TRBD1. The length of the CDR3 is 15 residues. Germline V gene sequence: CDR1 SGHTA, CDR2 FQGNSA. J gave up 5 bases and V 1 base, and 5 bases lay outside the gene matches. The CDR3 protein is CASSLGTGGPYGYTF. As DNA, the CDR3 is TGTGCCAGCAGCTTAGGTACAGGGGGCCCTTATGGCTACACCTTC.

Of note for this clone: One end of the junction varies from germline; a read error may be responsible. CDR3 sequence: CASSPRPGQGTRYSGANVLTF. CDR3 in DNA: TGTGCCAGCTCGCCACGACCGGGACAGGGGACACGATACTCTGGGGCCAACGTCCTGACTTTC. The V and J genes are TRBV18 and TRBJ2-6; 10 bases line up with TRBD1. Germline CDR1 KGHSH, CDR2 LQKENI. The CDR3 has 21 residues.

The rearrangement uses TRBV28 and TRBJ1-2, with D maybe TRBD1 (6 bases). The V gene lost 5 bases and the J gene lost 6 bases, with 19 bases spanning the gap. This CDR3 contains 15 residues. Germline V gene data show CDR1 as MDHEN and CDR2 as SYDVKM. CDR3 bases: TGTGCCAGCAGTCCCGACACAGGGAAGGTGCATGGCTACACCTTC. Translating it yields CASSPDTGKVHGYTF.

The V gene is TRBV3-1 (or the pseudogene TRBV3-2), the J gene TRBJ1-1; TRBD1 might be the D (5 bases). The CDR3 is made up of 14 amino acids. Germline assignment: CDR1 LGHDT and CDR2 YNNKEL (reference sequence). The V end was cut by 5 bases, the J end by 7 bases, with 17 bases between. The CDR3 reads CASSTPPTGGEAFF. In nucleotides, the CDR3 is TGTGCCAGCAGCACCCCTCCCACCGGGGGTGAAGCTTTCTTT.

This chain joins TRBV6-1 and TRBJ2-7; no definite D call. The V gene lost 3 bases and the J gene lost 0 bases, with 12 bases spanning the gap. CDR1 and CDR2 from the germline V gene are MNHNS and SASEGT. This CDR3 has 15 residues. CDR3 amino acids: CASSDNSRSSYEQYF. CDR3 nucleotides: TGTGCCAGCAGTGATAATTCTAGGAGCTCCTACGAGCAGTACTTC.